The 13 T cell receptor beta chains in this list originate from one sample, sequenced in a study of cytomegalovirus exposure and HLA in healthy donors. Amplification used 60 Vbeta primers and 13 Jbeta primers. TCRdb's copy holds only in-frame clones and misses some; the assay was immunoSEQ multiplex PCR. The repertoire holds approximately 180,000 clones, with 80% as singletons. Sequenced: PBMCs. These receptors came from a man aged 25 to 40 in good health and CMV-seropositive.

The chain carries TRBV9 and TRBJ1-2; possibly TRBD1 for D (5 bases). V gave up 7 bases and J gave up 4 bases, with 14 bases separating them. This CDR3 comprises 13 residues. The germline gives CDR1 SGDLS, CDR2 YYNGEE. CDR3 DNA: TGTGCCAGCTCCCAGGGCCAGGGCTATGGCTACACCTTC. It translates to CASSQGQGYGYTF.

The CDR3 region is CATSGQDLGRTEAFF. The CDR3, as DNA: TGTGCCACCAGCGGCCAGGATCTAGGGAGGACTGAAGCTTTCTTT. The chain has TRBV15 and TRBJ1-1; D is unresolved. CDR3 length: 15 residues. Germline V gene sequence: CDR1 LNHNV, CDR2 YYDKDF (reference sequence). The ends were cut back, 5 bases at V and 5 bases at J, with 18 bases in the middle.

This clone was counted only a few times. The chain has TRBV4-3 and TRBJ2-5; 9 bases match TRBD2. The CDR3 loop spans 14 amino acids. V gave up 2 bases and J gave up 6 bases; unmatched junction bases: 4. The germline CDR1 and CDR2 sequences are LGHNA and YSLEER. CDR3 protein: CASSQYGLAKTQYF. The CDR3, as DNA: TGCGCCAGCAGCCAATACGGACTAGCGAAGACCCAGTACTTC.

The chain carries TRBV9 and TRBJ1-1; D unresolved. V was clipped by 0 bases and J by 8 bases, with 8 bases between them. Germline V lookup: CDR1 SGDLS, CDR2 YYNGEE. CDR3 size: 12 residues. In DNA, the CDR3 is TGTGCCAGCAGCGTAGACGGGAGCGAAGCTTTCTTT. It translates to CASSVDGSEAFF. Together with reference TRBV9 and TRBJ1-1, the CDR3 gives the full variable domain: DSGVTQTPKHLITATGQRVTLRCSPRSGDLSVYWYQQSLDQGLQFLIQYYNGEERAKGNILERFSAQQFPDLHSELNLSSLELGDSALYFCASSVDGSEAFFGQGTRLTVV.

The V and J genes are TRBV7-2 and TRBJ1-2; possible D gene TRBD1, 6 bases. Germline V gene data show CDR1 as SGHTA and CDR2 as FQGNSA. The CDR3 is 15 residues long. V was clipped by 0 bases and J by 4 bases, with 12 bases between them. DNA of the CDR3: TGTGCCAGCAGCTTAGCCCAGGGGAATCCCTATGGCTACACCTTC. This translates into CASSLAQGNPYGYTF.

This chain uses TRBV9 with TRBJ2-1; D may be TRBD2 (7 bases). Per the germline V gene, CDR1 is SGDLS and CDR2 is YYNGEE. The CDR3 length is 16 residues. V lost 3 bases, J lost 2 bases, and 15 bases lay in between. CDR3 residues: CASSGRGGGTYNEQFF. The CDR3 bases are TGTGCCAGCAGCGGTAGGGGAGGGGGGACCTACAATGAGCAGTTCTTC.

This chain links TRBV25-1 with TRBJ2-1, with D perhaps matching TRBD2 (6 bases). The CDR3 length is 15 residues. Germline V gene lookup returns CDR1 MGHDK and CDR2 SYGVNS. V lost 1 base, J lost 6 bases, and 13 bases lay in between. CDR3 residues: CASSESPTSGNEQFF. CDR3 nucleotide sequence: TGTGCCAGCAGTGAATCCCCGACTAGTGGCAATGAGCAGTTCTTC.

In this sample, this clone turned up a few times. V usage is TRBV27 and J usage is TRBJ2-7; possible D gene TRBD2, 5 bases. Trimming took 3 bases from V and 2 from J, leaving 8 bases between them. The CDR3 has 13 amino acids. Per the germline V gene, CDR1 is MNHEY and CDR2 is SMNVEV (reference sequence). The CDR3 is CASSLDSTYEQYF. The CDR3 DNA reads as TGTGCCAGCAGTTTGGACTCTACCTACGAGCAGTACTTC.

This chain connects TRBV6-5 to TRBJ2-1; possibly TRBD1 for D (5 bases). The V gene's germline CDR1 is MNHEY and CDR2 SVGAGI. There are 13 residues in the CDR3. The V gene lost 5 bases and the J gene lost 5 bases, with 10 bases spanning the gap. The CDR3 region is CASSDKDNNEQFF. The CDR3 bases are TGTGCCAGCAGTGACAAGGACAACAATGAGCAGTTCTTC.

The chain recombines TRBV7-2 with TRBJ2-4; D is unclear. Germline V gene sequence: CDR1 SGHTA, CDR2 FQGNSA. The CDR3 sequence is 12 residues long. The V end lost 5 bases, the J end lost 4 bases, and 6 bases lay between the germline ends. CDR3 loop: CASSPHKNIQYF. CDR3 in DNA: TGTGCCAGCAGCCCACATAAAAACATTCAGTACTTC. Using reference TRBV7-2 and TRBJ2-4 for the parts outside the CDR3, the full variable domain is GAGVSQSPSNKVTEKGKDVELRCDPISGHTALYWYRQSLGQGLEFLIYFQGNSAPDKSGLPSDRFSAERTGGSVSTLTIQRTQQEDSAVYLCASSPHKNIQYFGAGTRLSVL.

This sequence joins TRBV9 and TRBJ1-1, with 7 positions matching TRBD1. Germline-derived CDR1 and CDR2 are SGDLS and YYNGEE. This CDR3 is 14 amino acids long. V was clipped by 5 bases and J by 6 bases; unmatched bases: 10. CDR3 nucleotides: TGTGCCAGCAGTCCTCAGGGGGGTGGGGCTGAAGCTTTCTTT. This sequence encodes CASSPQGGGAEAFF. Based on the CDR3 plus reference TRBV9 and TRBJ1-1, the full variable domain is DSGVTQTPKHLITATGQRVTLRCSPRSGDLSVYWYQQSLDQGLQFLIQYYNGEERAKGNILERFSAQQFPDLHSELNLSSLELGDSALYFCASSPQGGGAEAFFGQGTRLTVV.

The CDR3 sequence: CASGLIPGGRGDNSPLHF. The CDR3 DNA is TGTGCTAGTGGTTTGATTCCGGGCGGGAGGGGAGATAATTCACCCCTCCACTTT. The V gene is TRBV12-5, the J gene TRBJ1-6, with D perhaps TRBD1 (5 bases). Germline loops: CDR1 LGHNT, CDR2 FRNRAP. The CDR3 totals 18 residues. The ends were cut back, 2 bases at V and 5 bases at J, with 19 bases in the middle. The complete variable domain, with remaining parts taken from reference TRBV12-5 and TRBJ1-6, reads DARVTQTPRHKVTEMGQEVTMRCQPILGHNTVFWYRQTMMQGLELLAYFRNRAPLDDSGMPKDRFSAEMPDATLATLKIQPSEPRDSAVYFCASGLIPGGRGDNSPLHFGNGTRLTVT.

The CDR3 spells CASSPGQGFGEQFF. The CDR3 nucleotides read TGTGCCAGCAGTCCGGGACAGGGGTTCGGTGAGCAGTTCTTC. The chain employs TRBV27 and TRBJ2-1; 10 bases are shared with TRBD1. CDR3 length: 14 amino acids. Germline lookup yields CDR1 MNHEY and CDR2 SMNVEV (reference sequence). V dropped 5 bases and J dropped 9; count of bases not matched to a gene: 7.